One sample yielded the 7 T cell receptor beta chains listed below, sequenced in a study of cytomegalovirus exposure and HLA in healthy donors. PCR was performed using 60 Vbeta and 13 Jbeta primers. Repertoires were generated with immunoSEQ multiplex PCR, while TCRdb's copy carries only in-frame clones and drops some. The table shows 150,000 to 200,000 clones, with roughly 83% occurring only once. Sequences were obtained from PBMCs. All receptors come from a boy younger than 18 in good health and CMV-seronegative.

The rearrangement uses TRBV28 and TRBJ2-6; D unresolved. This CDR3 spans 15 amino acids. The ends were cut back, 5 bases at V and 0 bases at J, with 8 bases in the middle. The germline V gene has CDR1 MDHEN and CDR2 SYDVKM. Here the CDR3 reads CASSTTDSGANVLTF. CDR3 nucleotides: TGTGCCAGCAGTACCACAGACTCTGGGGCCAACGTCCTGACTTTC. The complete variable domain, with remaining parts taken from reference TRBV28 and TRBJ2-6, reads DVKVTQSSRYLVKRTGEKVFLECVQDMDHENMFWYRQDPGLGLRLIYFSYDVKMKEKGDIPEGYSVSREKKERFSLILESASTNQTSMYLCASSTTDSGANVLTFGAGSRLTVL.

The CDR3 spells CASSLVGTGGAYGYTF. The CDR3 nucleotides are TGTGCCAGCAGCTTAGTTGGGACAGGGGGGGCCTATGGCTACACCTTC. The V call is TRBV7-8, the J call TRBJ1-2; 11 bases map to TRBD1. V lost 1 base and J lost 4; bases outside the gene matches: 5. Germline CDR1 is SGHVS and CDR2 is FQNEAQ. The CDR3 totals 16 residues. The full variable domain, rest sourced from reference TRBV7-8 and TRBJ1-2, is GAGVSQSPRYKVAKRGQDVALRCDPISGHVSLFWYQQALGQGPEFLTYFQNEAQLDKSGLPSDRFFAERPEGSVSTLKIQRTQQEDSAVYLCASSLVGTGGAYGYTFGSGTRLTVV.

The rearrangement joins TRBV30 to TRBJ1-6; D is unclear. Germline assignment: CDR1 GTSNPN and CDR2 SVGIG (reference sequence). V dropped 4 bases and J dropped 7 bases, with 11 bases sitting between them. This CDR3 contains 13 residues. CDR3 protein: CAWIRGSNSPLHF. The CDR3 nucleotides are TGTGCCTGGATTCGAGGATCCAATTCACCCCTCCACTTT.

The chain recombines TRBV21-1 with TRBJ1-5; whether TRBD1, the table's D call, matches the DNA was not checked. TRBV21-1 is a pseudogene locus. The CDR3 is made up of 16 amino acids. The CDR3 nucleotides read TGTGCCAGCAGCAAAGAGGGGAACATGGCGGATCAGCCCCAGCATTTT. Translating gives CASSKEGNMADQPQHF.

The chain employs TRBV18 and TRBJ2-7; D not resolved. The CDR3 is made up of 12 amino acids. Germline assignment: CDR1 KGHSH and CDR2 LQKENI. Trimming took 1 base from V and 3 from J, leaving 4 bases between them. CDR3: CASSPLGYEQYF. Written as DNA, the CDR3 is TGTGCCAGCTCACCACTCGGCTACGAGCAGTACTTC.

This chain connects TRBV18 to TRBJ2-7; 9 bases are a match to TRBD1. V was pared by 2 bases and J by 5 bases, with 10 bases of the junction left unmatched. CDR3 length equals 16 residues. CDR1 KGHSH and CDR2 LQKENI come from the germline V gene. This CDR3 reads CASSPKGHDRGNEQYF. The CDR3 DNA reads as TGTGCCAGCTCACCAAAAGGCCACGACAGGGGGAACGAGCAGTACTTC.

The J gene is TRBJ2-5, the V gene TRBV5-6, with D perhaps TRBD2 (6 bases). The CDR3 has 17 amino acids. V was shortened by 4 bases and J by 11 bases, with 30 bases between the two germline ends. Germline CDR1 is SGHDT and CDR2 is YYEEEE. CDR3 DNA: TGTGCCAGCAGCCTGGGGGGTTTGCTACCATCACATGGGGAGCAGTACTTC. This sequence encodes CASSLGGLLPSHGEQYF. Full variable domain (outside the CDR3, taken from reference TRBV5-6 and TRBJ2-5): DAGVTQSPTHLIKTRGQQVTLRCSPKSGHDTVSWYQQALGQGPQFIFQYYEEEERQRGNFPDRFSGHQFPNYSSELNVNALLLGDSALYLCASSLGGLLPSHGEQYFGPGTRLLVL.